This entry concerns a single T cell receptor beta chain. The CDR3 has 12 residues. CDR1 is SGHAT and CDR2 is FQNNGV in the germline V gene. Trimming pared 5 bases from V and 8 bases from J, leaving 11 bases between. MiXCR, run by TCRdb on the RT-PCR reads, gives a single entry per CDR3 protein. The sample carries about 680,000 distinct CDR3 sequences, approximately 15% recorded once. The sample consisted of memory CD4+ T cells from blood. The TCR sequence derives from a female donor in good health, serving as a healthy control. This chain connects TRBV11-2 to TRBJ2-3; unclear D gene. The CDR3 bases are TGTGCCAGCAGCCCACCTATAGGTACGCAGTATTTT. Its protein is CASSPPIGTQYF. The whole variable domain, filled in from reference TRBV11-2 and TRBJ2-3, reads EAGVAQSPRYKIIEKRQSVAFWCNPISGHATLYWYQQILGQGPKLLIQFQNNGVVDDSQLPKDRFSAERLKGVDSTLKIQPAKLEDSAVYLCASSPPIGTQYFGPGTRLTVL.